These 6 T cell receptor beta chains share one sample of origin, sequenced in a study of T cell responses to AZD1222 COVID-19 vaccine. TCRdb's copy holds only in-frame clones and misses some; the assay was immunoSEQ multiplex PCR. Of 150,000 to 200,000 clones listed, 88% are singletons. Material: peripheral blood, obtained on day 0 of AZD1222 vaccination. All receptors derive from an adult in good health.

The chain carries TRBV5-1 and TRBJ1-1, with a tentative D call TRBD1 (6 bases). With 4 bases removed from V and 1 base from J, the gap between germline ends came to 11 bases. CDR3 length: 14 residues. The germline gives CDR1 SGHRS, CDR2 YFSETQ. This CDR3 reads CASSTLDRNTEAFF. CDR3 nucleotides: TGCGCCAGCAGCACCCTGGACAGGAACACTGAAGCTTTCTTT.

V usage is TRBV2 and J usage is TRBJ1-5; TRBD1 might be the D (6 bases). The CDR3 extends over 14 amino acids. Trimming cost V 1 base and J 6 bases, with 10 bases left between them. Germline lookup yields CDR1 SNHLY and CDR2 FYNNEI. The CDR3 DNA is TGTGCCAGCAGTGAAGAGAGGGGGGGTCAGCCCCAGCATTTT. Protein: CASSEERGGQPQHF.

J is TRBJ2-2 and V is TRBV19; D is uncertain. CDR1 is LNHDA, CDR2 SQIVND, per germline (reference sequence). The V gene lost 9 bases and the J gene lost 6 bases, with 14 bases spanning the gap. The CDR3 has 13 amino acids. The CDR3 region has the DNA TGTGCCAGCCGCGGTCGCTGGGCCGGGGAGCTGTTTTTT. This gives the protein CASRGRWAGELFF.

The chain carries TRBV5-6 and TRBJ2-7, with 9 bases matching TRBD1. Per the germline V gene, CDR1 is SGHDT and CDR2 is YYEEEE. This CDR3 spans 14 amino acids. J gave up 6 bases and V 2 bases, and 6 bases lay outside the gene matches. The CDR3 region has the DNA TGTGCCAGCAGCTTTGGGACAGGGAGGGGCGAGCAGTACTTC. Residues: CASSFGTGRGEQYF.

V gene TRBV5-1 combines with J gene TRBJ2-5, with D possibly matching TRBD2 (5 bases). This CDR3 spans 14 amino acids. In germline, CDR1 is SGHRS, CDR2 YFSETQ. V shed 1 base and J shed 2 bases, with 9 bases lying between them. The CDR3 sequence is CASSLYGIQETQYF. In DNA form, the CDR3 reads TGCGCCAGCAGCTTGTACGGGATTCAAGAGACCCAGTACTTC.

V and J are TRBV9 and TRBJ1-3, with D uncertain. Per the germline V gene, CDR1 is SGDLS and CDR2 is YYNGEE. The V gene lost 2 bases and the J gene lost 3 bases, with 6 bases spanning the gap. The CDR3 length is 13 residues. CDR3 DNA sequence: TGTGCCAGCAGCGTTAGGGTTGGAAACACCATATATTTT. Protein sequence: CASSVRVGNTIYF.